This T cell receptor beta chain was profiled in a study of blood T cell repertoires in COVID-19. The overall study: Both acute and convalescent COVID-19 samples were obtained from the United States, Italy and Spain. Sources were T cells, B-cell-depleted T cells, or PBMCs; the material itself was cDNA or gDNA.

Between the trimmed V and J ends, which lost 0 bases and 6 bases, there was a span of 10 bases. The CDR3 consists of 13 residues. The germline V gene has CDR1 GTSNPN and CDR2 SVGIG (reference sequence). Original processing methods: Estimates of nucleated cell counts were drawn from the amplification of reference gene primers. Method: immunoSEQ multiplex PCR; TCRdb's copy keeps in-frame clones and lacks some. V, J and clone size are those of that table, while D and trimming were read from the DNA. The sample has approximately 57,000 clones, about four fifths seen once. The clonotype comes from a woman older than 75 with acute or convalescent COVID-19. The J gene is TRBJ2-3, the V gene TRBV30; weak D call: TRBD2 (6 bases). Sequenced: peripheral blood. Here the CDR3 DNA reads TGTGCCTGGAGTGTTAATAGCGGTGATACGCAGTATTTT. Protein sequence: CAWSVNSGDTQYF.